This passage covers 30 T cell receptor beta chains from one sample sequenced in a study of identical twins (TCRdb year 2016). The library was made by 5' RACE. Sequencing used an Illumina HiSeq 2000. TCRdb redid the processing of the public reads, applying fastp at Q25 and MiXCR, and retained in-frame beta chains. CDR3 protein sequences are deduplicated, and each keeps its most common genes and DNA. The sample data list hundreds of thousands of distinct CDR3 sequences, and roughly 26% of these were observed just once. The top ten hold 2.9% of the sample. The same specimen was also included in a second study, on T cells expressing NK-cell markers.

What was sequenced was CD4+ T cells sorted from blood. All receptors derive from a woman aged 18-30 years in good health.

This sequence joins TRBV7-9 and TRBJ2-2; D not resolved. Looked up from germline, CDR1 is SEHNR and CDR2 is FQNEAQ (reference sequence). The CDR3 is 14 residues long. Trimming removed 1 base at V and 3 bases at J, with 6 bases between. This chain's CDR3 is CASSLVSDTGELFF. CDR3 nucleotides: TGTGCCAGCAGCTTAGTGTCGGACACCGGGGAGCTGTTTTTT.

V gene TRBV10-2 combines with J gene TRBJ2-1, with 11 bases identical to TRBD2. The trim removed 7 bases at V and 9 bases at J, leaving 8 bases unmatched. CDR1 WSHSY and CDR2 SAAADI come from the germline V gene. The CDR3 has 14 residues. The CDR3 is CASTFSGRAVEQFF. In DNA, the CDR3 is TGCGCCAGCACCTTTAGCGGGAGGGCCGTTGAGCAGTTCTTC.

This clonotype came up a few times. The chain links TRBV5-1 to TRBJ1-2, with D unclear. V gave up 3 bases and J gave up 0 bases, with 6 bases separating them. There are 13 residues in the CDR3. The germline CDR1 and CDR2 sequences are SGHRS and YFSETQ. CDR3 loop: CASSSITNYGYTF. The CDR3 coding sequence is TGCGCCAGCAGCTCCATAACTAACTATGGCTACACCTTC.

The CDR3 DNA reads as TGCAGTGCCCCTCCGATAGGGGATGGCTACACCTTC. This translates into CSAPPIGDGYTF. The chain recombines TRBV20-1 with TRBJ1-2, with D possibly matching TRBD1 (5 bases). Trimming removed 6 bases at V and 6 bases at J, with 14 bases between. The CDR3 spans 12 residues. CDR1 is DFQATT and CDR2 is SNEGSKA in the germline V gene (reference sequence).

This clonotype was seen ten or more times. V is TRBV4-3 and J is TRBJ2-2; D may be TRBD2 (5 bases). CDR1 and CDR2 (germline): LGHNA, YSLEER. V lost 2 bases to trimming and J lost 2 bases, with 12 bases between them. This CDR3 spans 16 amino acids. This CDR3 is CASSQNTGFNTGELFF. CDR3 bases: TGCGCCAGCAGCCAAAATACGGGGTTCAACACCGGGGAGCTGTTTTTT.

This clonotype has more than one count but fewer than ten. V is TRBV7-9 and J is TRBJ1-1, with D unclear. The germline V and J ends were trimmed by 2 bases and 5 bases, with 12 bases remaining between them. Germline-derived CDR1 and CDR2 are SEHNR and FQNEAQ (reference sequence). The CDR3 contains 14 residues. Here the CDR3 reads CASSLLQSRTEAFF. The DNA for the CDR3 is TGTGCCAGCAGCTTATTACAGTCGAGGACTGAAGCTTTCTTT.

Written as DNA, the CDR3 is TGCATTGGGGGCCAGACTAGCGGGGTCGCAGATACGCAGTATTTT. Its translation: CIGGQTSGVADTQYF. The chain employs TRBV20-1 and TRBJ2-3; 11 bases map to TRBD2. Germline V lookup: CDR1 DFQATT, CDR2 SNEGSKA (reference sequence). The CDR3 length is 15 residues.

The J gene is TRBJ1-3, the V gene TRBV5-1, with TRBD1 matching 7 bases. The CDR3 consists of 14 residues. V was pared by 4 bases and J by 2 bases, with 3 bases of the junction left unmatched. Germline V gives CDR1 SGHRS, CDR2 YFSETQ. The CDR3 loop is CASSTDRAGNTIYF. Here the CDR3 DNA reads TGCGCCAGCAGCACAGACAGGGCTGGAAACACCATATATTTT.

This clonotype came up a few times. The V gene is TRBV6-4, the J gene TRBJ2-7, with 7 positions matching TRBD1. CDR3 length equals 15 residues. With V trimmed by 6 bases and J by 3 bases, 11 bases remained unmatched. CDR1 is MRHNA and CDR2 is SNTAGT in the germline V gene. This CDR3 reads CASSPQPGQNYEQYF. DNA for the CDR3: TGTGCCAGCAGCCCCCAACCGGGACAGAACTACGAGCAGTACTTC.

This clonotype was seen a few times. This sequence joins TRBV5-6 and TRBJ2-5; perhaps TRBD1 as D (6 bases). The germline V gene has CDR1 SGHDT and CDR2 YYEEEE. The CDR3 consists of 14 residues. V was trimmed by 3 bases and J by 5 bases, leaving 14 bases between them. In nucleotides, the CDR3 is TGTGCCAGCAGCTCACAGGGCAGGTTGGAGACCCAGTACTTC. Translation: CASSSQGRLETQYF.

The rearrangement joins TRBV7-2 to TRBJ1-6, with D possibly matching TRBD1 (5 bases). V was pared by 5 bases and J by 7 bases, with 12 bases between. Germline CDR1 and CDR2: SGHTA and FQGNSA. CDR3 length: 14 residues. Here the CDR3 reads CASSDRGRNSPLHF. The CDR3 nucleotides are TGTGCCAGCAGCGACCGGGGCCGGAATTCACCCCTCCACTTT.

This clonotype was observed at least ten times. The chain uses TRBV20-1 and TRBJ2-1; TRBD2 aligns across 7 bases. Trimming removed 0 bases from V and 7 bases from J; junction bases left unmatched: 0. The CDR3 totals 12 residues. In germline, CDR1 is DFQATT, CDR2 SNEGSKA (reference sequence). CDR3 sequence (DNA): TGCAGTGCTAGAGAGGGAGGGAATGAGCAGTTCTTC. Translated, it gives CSAREGGNEQFF.

V is TRBV11-2 and J is TRBJ2-3; no reliable D call. V lost 9 bases to trimming and J lost 7 bases, with 14 bases between them. Germline CDR1 is SGHAT and CDR2 is FQNNGV. The CDR3 consists of 12 residues. CDR3 nucleotides: TGTGCCAGTCGACTGCCTGGGTATACGCAGTATTTT. This sequence encodes CASRLPGYTQYF.

The chain uses TRBV3-1 and TRBJ2-7; 9 nucleotides line up with TRBD1. Germline loops: CDR1 LGHDT, CDR2 YNNKEL (reference sequence). The V and J ends lost 2 bases and 7 bases, in that order; junction bases with no gene match: 9. The CDR3 spans 15 residues. The chain's CDR3 is CASSQLGQGIGEQYF. The CDR3 bases are TGTGCCAGCAGCCAATTGGGACAGGGAATTGGGGAGCAGTACTTC.

This clonotype has ten or more counts. The gene calls are TRBV10-3 and TRBJ2-7; D not resolved. V was shortened by 4 bases and J by 0 bases, with 10 bases between the two germline ends. Looked up from germline, CDR1 is ENHRY and CDR2 is SYGVKD. This CDR3 has 14 amino acids. This CDR3 reads CAISGGILSYEQYF. Here the CDR3 DNA reads TGTGCCATCAGTGGTGGGATCCTCTCCTACGAGCAGTACTTC.

The chain is built from TRBV29-1 and TRBJ2-1; TRBD2 is a possible D gene (6 bases). Per germline, CDR1 SQVTM and CDR2 ANQGSEA. CDR3 length equals 15 residues. V was pared by 4 bases and J by 0 bases, with 13 bases between. This chain's CDR3 is CSVVYGSSSYNEQFF. CDR3 DNA: TGCAGCGTTGTCTACGGGAGCAGCTCCTACAATGAGCAGTTCTTC.

In this sample, this clonotype turned up a few times. The chain joins TRBV20-1 to TRBJ2-3; 13 bases fit TRBD2. With V trimmed by 8 bases and J by 6 bases, 11 bases remained unmatched. The CDR3 consists of 15 residues. CDR1 is DFQATT and CDR2 is SNEGSKA in the germline V gene (reference sequence). As DNA, the CDR3 is TGCAGTACGTTTCCGACTAGCGGGAGGTCTGATACGCAGTATTTT. This sequence encodes CSTFPTSGRSDTQYF.

There are many counts of this clonotype. This chain joins TRBV20-1 and TRBJ2-3, with D possibly being TRBD2 (5 bases). The CDR3 covers 14 residues. Trimming took 2 bases from V and 0 from J, leaving 9 bases between them. From germline, CDR1 is DFQATT and CDR2 SNEGSKA (reference sequence). CDR3 coding DNA: TGCAGTGCTAGAAATAGCGAAAGCACAGATACGCAGTATTTT. It yields the protein CSARNSESTDTQYF.

V usage is TRBV5-1 and J usage is TRBJ2-1, with D perhaps TRBD1 (5 bases). CDR1 and CDR2 from the germline V gene are SGHRS and YFSETQ. Trimming removed 0 bases from V and 2 bases from J, with 9 bases in between. The CDR3 loop spans 15 amino acids. The CDR3 is CASSLAQGTYNEQFF. The CDR3 nucleotides are TGCGCCAGCAGCTTGGCTCAGGGAACCTACAATGAGCAGTTCTTC. Filled out from reference TRBV5-1 and TRBJ2-1, the complete variable domain reads KAGVTQTPRYLIKTRGQQVTLSCSPISGHRSVSWYQQTPGQGLQFLFEYFSETQRNKGNFPGRFSGRQFSNSRSEMNVSTLELGDSALYLCASSLAQGTYNEQFFGPGTRLTVL.

The table lists this clonotype with a few counts. The rearrangement joins TRBV20-1 to TRBJ2-1; D remains unclear. The germline V gene encodes CDR1 DFQATT and CDR2 SNEGSKA (reference sequence). CDR3 length: 11 residues. Trimming removed 5 bases from V and 3 bases from J, with 5 bases in between. The CDR3 DNA is TGCAGTGCTGGGGACTACAATGAGCAGTTCTTC. It is translated as CSAGDYNEQFF.

This clonotype was picked up one time. The chain uses TRBV20-1 and TRBJ2-1; weak D call: TRBD2 (7 bases). Germline CDR1 is DFQATT and CDR2 is SNEGSKA (reference sequence). The CDR3 sequence is 14 residues long. The V gene lost 5 bases and the J gene lost 6 bases, with 17 bases spanning the gap. CDR3 sequence reads: CSAVTGGIGNEQFF. The CDR3 nucleotides read TGCAGTGCTGTCACGGGGGGCATCGGCAATGAGCAGTTCTTC.

This chain uses TRBV5-1 with TRBJ2-3; TRBD2 aligns across 7 bases. The CDR3 is 15 amino acids. After removal of 3 bases from V and 0 bases from J, the junction contained 4 bases not matched to a gene. CDR1 and CDR2 (germline): SGHRS, YFSETQ. The CDR3: CASSSSGPSTDTQYF. The DNA for the CDR3 is TGCGCCAGCAGCTCTAGCGGACCTAGCACAGATACGCAGTATTTT.

This clonotype was observed a few times. The V gene is TRBV2, the J gene TRBJ1-1; TRBD1 matches at 7 bases. J was trimmed by 1 base and V by 8 bases; bases with no gene match: 4. The CDR3 totals 13 residues. In germline, CDR1 is SNHLY, CDR2 FYNNEI. The CDR3 sequence: CASGTERNTEAFF. The CDR3 nucleotides are TGTGCCAGCGGGACAGAGAGGAACACTGAAGCTTTCTTT.

This clonotype was counted between two and nine times. CDR3 nucleotides: TGTGCCAGCAGCTTGGTGGCGGGACAGGGAAAAGCTTTCTTT. Translated: CASSLVAGQGKAFF. V usage is TRBV5-6 and J usage is TRBJ1-1, with TRBD1 identical over 9 bases. CDR1 SGHDT and CDR2 YYEEEE come from the germline V gene. The CDR3 has 14 residues. The V and J ends lost 0 bases and 9 bases, in that order; junction bases with no gene match: 6. The full variable domain, with the rest looked up from reference TRBV5-6 and TRBJ1-1, is DAGVTQSPTHLIKTRGQQVTLRCSPKSGHDTVSWYQQALGQGPQFIFQYYEEEERQRGNFPDRFSGHQFPNYSSELNVNALLLGDSALYLCASSLVAGQGKAFFGQGTRLTVV.

The J gene is TRBJ2-5, the V gene TRBV12-3 or TRBV12-4; 9 bases are shared with TRBD2. With 3 bases clipped from V and 6 bases from J, the junction kept 8 bases outside the gene matches. The length of the CDR3 is 15 residues. The CDR3: CASSLGTSPTKTQYF. Written as DNA, the CDR3 is TGTGCCAGCAGTTTGGGGACTAGCCCCACCAAGACCCAGTACTTC.

This clonotype has only a few counts. This rearrangement joins TRBV6-2 or TRBV6-3 to TRBJ2-7, with a tentative D call TRBD2 (6 bases). CDR1 MNHEY and CDR2 SVGEGT come from the germline V gene. The CDR3 is made up of 14 amino acids. V lost 6 bases and J 3 bases, leaving 15 bases between the germline ends. The CDR3 DNA sequence: TGTGCCAGCAGCCACCCCGGGCGGGACTACGAGCAGTACTTC. It specifies CASSHPGRDYEQYF.

The chain couples TRBV12-3 or TRBV12-4 to TRBJ1-2; 9 bases are a match to TRBD1. The CDR3 is 13 amino acids. Trimming cost V 7 bases and J 8 bases; bases outside gene matches: 8. The DNA of the CDR3 is TGTGCCAGCATCGCGAGCACAGGGGGCGGCTACACCTTC. Its translation: CASIASTGGGYTF.

This clonotype came up a few times. This chain joins TRBV5-1 and TRBJ2-5; TRBD2 might be the D (5 bases). Germline-derived CDR1 and CDR2 are SGHRS and YFSETQ. V lost 5 bases to trimming and J lost 5 bases, with 19 bases between them. The CDR3 is 15 residues long. The CDR3 here is CASSFILGRTETQYF. CDR3 bases: TGCGCCAGCAGTTTCATACTAGGACGAACGGAGACCCAGTACTTC.

The genes are TRBV5-5 and TRBJ2-7, with D possibly being TRBD2 (5 bases). This CDR3 is 13 amino acids long. Trimming left V 4 bases short and J 10 bases short, with 18 bases between. Germline CDR1 is SGHKS and CDR2 is YYEKEE (reference sequence). CDR3 coding DNA: TGTGCCAGCAGCCCGGATCCCCAACTAGATCAGTACTTC. It is translated as CASSPDPQLDQYF.

The chain joins TRBV15 to TRBJ1-2, with TRBD1 as a possible D gene (5 bases). The germline V gene encodes CDR1 LNHNV and CDR2 YYDKDF (reference sequence). The V end lost 3 bases, the J end lost 4 bases, and 18 bases lay between the germline ends. This CDR3 contains 16 residues. The CDR3 sequence: CATSREPGRTFYGYTF. As DNA, the CDR3 is TGTGCCACCAGCAGGGAGCCGGGACGGACTTTCTATGGCTACACCTTC.